A selection of T cell receptor beta chains follows, all from one sample in a study of shared clonotypes between healthy human individuals. TCRdb's table, derived via immunoSEQ multiplex PCR, lists solely in-frame clones and lacks some. In the table there are 400,000 or so clones, approximately 97% of which are singletons. Material for sequencing was memory CD8+ T cells sorted from blood. These TCRs come from a man aged 25 to 40 in good health. Both conserved end residues are part of each CDR3. A D gene is named only where the DNA matches it firmly. Rows may omit the clone size; those that give it use once, few, many or a size class.

>TRBJ2-2|TRBD2|TRBV27|NA
TGTGCCAGCAAACTACTAGCGGGAGGGAACGGGGAGCTGTTTTTT
CASKLLAGGNGELFF
>TRBJ2-7|TRBD2|TRBV10-3|once
TGTGCCATCAGTGGGGGACTACCATCCTACGAGCAGTACTTC
CAISGGLPSYEQYF
>TRBJ1-2|NA|TRBV6-5|NA
TGTGCCAGCAGACAGCTAACTAACTATGGCTACACCTTC
CASRQLTNYGYTF
>TRBJ2-1|NA|TRBV7-3|NA
TGTGCCAGCAGCCCAACCGCAGACAGTGAGCAGTTCTTC
CASSPTADSEQFF
>TRBJ2-3|TRBD2|TRBV25-1|NA
TGTGCCAGCAGACTAGCGGGAGCAGATACGCAGTATTTT
CASRLAGADTQYF
>TRBJ1-3|NA|TRBV7-2|NA
TGTGCCAGCAGTCCCCAGGAACAGGGCTCTGGAAACACCATATATTTT
CASSPQEQGSGNTIYF
>TRBJ2-5|NA|TRBV30|NA
TGTGCCTGGAGCGCGGCTTTCCAAGAGACCCAGTACTTC
CAWSAAFQETQYF
>TRBJ2-7|NA|TRBV2|once
TGTGCCAGCGCGATAGAGCCCCCCTACGAGCAGTACTTC
CASAIEPPYEQYF
>TRBJ2-1|NA|TRBV5-1|NA
TGCGCCAGCAGCTTGGGGCCCGCGGTCGTGAATGAGCAGTTCTTC
CASSLGPAVVNEQFF
>TRBJ2-7|TRBD1|TRBV11-3|NA
TGTGCCAGCAGTCCCGGACAGGGGGCGCGGGAGCAGTACTTC
CASSPGQGAREQYF